This T cell receptor beta chain was identified during a study of T cell changes during pregnancy in multiple sclerosis (dated by TCRdb to between 2019 and 2020). Regarding the complete study: Changes in the T cell repertoire over the course of pregnancy were examined in this study in women with multiple sclerosis.

Turning to this clone: The target of this receptor is not known. Base qualities are not at hand, and no much larger clone is one base apart.

Receptor libraries were prepared by the immunoSEQ multiplex PCR assay. Held by TCRdb, this immuneACCESS table contains in-frame sequences only and omits some clones. Under half of the omission traces to an unresolved V gene where checked; the cause of the rest is unknown. In this sample the table shows 70,000 to 75,000 clones, around 92% of which occur a single time. Clones ranked in the top ten supply around 2.3% of the sample. The receptor's source is a female donor with multiple sclerosis, enrolled in a pregnancy study. This sample comprised peripheral blood, obtained before pregnancy.

CDR3 reads: CASSFETGAGGANVLTF. Here is the DNA: TGTGCCAGCAGCTTCGAGACAGGGGCAGGTGGGGCCAACGTCCTGACTTTC. The rearranged chain carries TRBV5-6 and TRBJ2-6; a stretch of 8 junction bases matches TRBD1. Trimming leaves V shorter by 2 bases and J shorter by 3 bases, with the junction holding 7 bases beyond the gene matches. From its cysteine to its phenylalanine, the CDR3 spans 17 amino acids. CDR3 DNA only is kept here, 51 bases in frame from base 1. From a lookup of the germline V gene, CDR1 and CDR2 are SGHDT and YYEEEE.